This TCR beta chain comes out of a study of blood T cell repertoires in COVID-19. The overall study: The analysed material was cDNA or gDNA that came from T cells, B-cell-depleted T cells, or PBMCs.

TCRdb's copy holds only in-frame clones and misses some; the assay was immunoSEQ multiplex PCR. There are 130,000 to 150,000 clones in the sample; 81% occur only once, and roughly 8% lies in the top ten. The CDR3 has 15 residues. CDR1 is MDHEN and CDR2 is SYDVKM in the germline V gene. Trimming pared 6 bases from V and 1 base from J, leaving 15 bases between. The material sequenced was peripheral blood. This receptor was obtained from a human donor in a cohort sampled during active COVID-19. The chain links TRBV28 to TRBJ1-2; D uncertain. The CDR3 DNA sequence: TGTGCCAGCAGCTACCGACAACGGTTTAACTATGGCTACACCTTC. It translates to CASSYRQRFNYGYTF.